Listed below are T cell receptor beta chains from one sample, sequenced in a study of blood T cell repertoires in COVID-19. Data came from immunoSEQ multiplex PCR; TCRdb stores just in-frame clones and leaves some out. The table has some 130,000 clones, 88% seen once. The source material was peripheral blood. The receptors here all came from a man between 65 and 85 years old with active COVID-19. Both conserved end residues are part of each CDR3. The D gene is left open where the match is weak. Size is stated for part of the rows, as once, few or many counts, or as a class when the clone is expanded.

CDR3aa: CASSIGGEQYF
CDR3nt: TGTGCCAGTAGTATCGGGGGCGAGCAGTACTTC
abundance: -
v_gene: TRBV19
j_gene: TRBJ2-7
d_gene: -

CDR3aa: CASTPEETQYF
CDR3nt: TGTGCCAGCACCCCTGAGGAGACCCAGTACTTC
abundance: -
v_gene: TRBV2
j_gene: TRBJ2-5
d_gene: -

CDR3aa: CASSSPGVGEKLFF
CDR3nt: TGTGCCAGCAGTTCGCCGGGGGTTGGTGAAAAACTGTTTTTT
abundance: -
v_gene: TRBV27
j_gene: TRBJ1-4
d_gene: -

CDR3aa: CAWTRQGNTEAFF
CDR3nt: TGTGCCTGGACCAGACAGGGAAACACTGAAGCTTTCTTT
abundance: -
v_gene: TRBV30
j_gene: TRBJ1-1
d_gene: TRBD1

CDR3aa: CASSNWGGQPQHF
CDR3nt: TGTGCCAGCAGCAATTGGGGAGGGCAGCCCCAGCATTTT
abundance: -
v_gene: TRBV6-2/TRBV6-3
j_gene: TRBJ1-5
d_gene: -

CDR3aa: CASSPRRGTGELFF
CDR3nt: TGTGCCAGCAGCCCAAGGCGGGGCACCGGGGAGCTGTTTTTT
abundance: -
v_gene: TRBV7-9
j_gene: TRBJ2-2
d_gene: -

CDR3aa: CAITTIYTEAFF
CDR3nt: TGTGCCATCACGACAATTTACACTGAAGCTTTCTTT
abundance: -
v_gene: TRBV6-5
j_gene: TRBJ1-1
d_gene: -

CDR3aa: CASSLDKYNEQFF
CDR3nt: TGCGCCAGCAGTCTTGACAAGTACAATGAGCAGTTCTTC
abundance: -
v_gene: TRBV10-1
j_gene: TRBJ2-1
d_gene: -

CDR3aa: CASSAASGVGEQYF
CDR3nt: TGTGCCAGCAGTGCGGCATCCGGGGTCGGGGAGCAGTACTTC
abundance: -
v_gene: TRBV25-1
j_gene: TRBJ2-7
d_gene: -

CDR3aa: CASRGAQGHSALHF
CDR3nt: TGTGCCAGCAGGGGGGCCCAGGGGCATTCGGCCCTCCACTTT
abundance: -
v_gene: TRBV28
j_gene: TRBJ1-6
d_gene: -

CDR3aa: CASSMSRQGELSSPLHF
CDR3nt: TGTGCCAGTAGTATGTCCAGACAGGGGGAACTCAGCTCACCCCTCCACTTT
abundance: -
v_gene: TRBV19
j_gene: TRBJ1-6
d_gene: TRBD1

CDR3aa: CASGQSSSTDTQYF
CDR3nt: TGTGCCAGCGGACAGTCCAGTAGCACAGATACGCAGTATTTT
abundance: -
v_gene: TRBV27
j_gene: TRBJ2-3
d_gene: -

CDR3aa: CASSFTGTSGITEQFF
CDR3nt: TGTGCCAGCAGCTTCACCGGGACTAGCGGGATTACTGAGCAGTTCTTC
abundance: -
v_gene: TRBV7-3
j_gene: TRBJ2-1
d_gene: TRBD2

CDR3aa: CATSVWREGRYEQYF
CDR3nt: TGTGCCACCAGCGTCTGGCGGGAGGGCCGGTACGAGCAGTACTTC
abundance: -
v_gene: TRBV24-1
j_gene: TRBJ2-7
d_gene: TRBD2

CDR3aa: CASSLDSSGSYNEQFF
CDR3nt: TGTGCCAGCAGCTTAGACTCTAGCGGGAGTTACAATGAGCAGTTCTTC
abundance: once
v_gene: TRBV11-3
j_gene: TRBJ2-1
d_gene: TRBD2

CDR3aa: CASSQSPRVGYNEQFF
CDR3nt: TGCGCCAGCAGTCAATCCCCCAGGGTGGGTTACAATGAGCAGTTCTTC
abundance: -
v_gene: TRBV23-1
j_gene: TRBJ2-1
d_gene: -

CDR3aa: CATRGRGGGLSEQYF
CDR3nt: TGTGCAACACGGGGACGCGGGGGCGGGTTGAGCGAGCAGTACTTC
abundance: -
v_gene: TRBV2
j_gene: TRBJ2-7
d_gene: -

CDR3aa: CASSDPGSRADTQYF
CDR3nt: TGCGCCAGCAGCGACCCCGGGAGTAGGGCAGATACGCAGTATTTT
abundance: -
v_gene: TRBV10-2
j_gene: TRBJ2-3
d_gene: -

CDR3aa: CASSLTTGVQPQHF
CDR3nt: TGCGCCAGCAGCTTGACGACGGGGGTTCAGCCCCAGCATTTT
abundance: -
v_gene: TRBV5-1
j_gene: TRBJ1-5
d_gene: -

CDR3aa: CASRTGTTVQGVSQYF
CDR3nt: TGTGCCAGCAGAACCGGGACCACCGTCCAGGGGGTCTCGCAGTATTTT
abundance: -
v_gene: TRBV25-1
j_gene: TRBJ2-3
d_gene: TRBD1

CDR3aa: CASSPTGPGGRNEQYF
CDR3nt: TGTGCCAGCAGTCCCACAGGCCCGGGGGGTCGCAACGAGCAGTACTTC
abundance: -
v_gene: TRBV7-2
j_gene: TRBJ2-7
d_gene: TRBD2

CDR3aa: CASSTAGTGKTYEQYF
CDR3nt: TGCGCCAGCAGCACGGCCGGGACAGGGAAGACCTACGAGCAGTACTTC
abundance: -
v_gene: TRBV5-1
j_gene: TRBJ2-7
d_gene: TRBD1

CDR3aa: CASSAQDTMNTEAFF
CDR3nt: TGCGCCAGCAGCGCCCAGGATACGATGAACACTGAAGCTTTCTTT
abundance: -
v_gene: TRBV5-1
j_gene: TRBJ1-1
d_gene: -

CDR3aa: CASSRVPGLAGFESTDTQYF
CDR3nt: TGTGCCAGCAGCCGTGTACCGGGACTAGCGGGATTTGAGTCGACAGATACGCAGTATTTT
abundance: -
v_gene: TRBV3-1/TRBV3-2
j_gene: TRBJ2-3
d_gene: TRBD2

CDR3aa: CASSGVAGLSEKLFF
CDR3nt: TGTGCCAGCAGTGGTGTGGCAGGGCTAAGTGAAAAACTGTTTTTT
abundance: -
v_gene: TRBV2
j_gene: TRBJ1-4
d_gene: -

CDR3aa: CASSPRSSGSIFVTQYF
CDR3nt: TGTGCCAGCAGTCCCCGCTCTAGCGGGAGTATATTTGTTACGCAGTATTTT
abundance: once
v_gene: TRBV27
j_gene: TRBJ2-3
d_gene: TRBD2

CDR3aa: CAWSVSGGRTDTQYF
CDR3nt: TGTGCCTGGAGTGTATCGGGGGGCAGGACAGATACGCAGTATTTT
abundance: once
v_gene: TRBV30
j_gene: TRBJ2-3
d_gene: -

CDR3aa: CASSPHRGLAGEGTGELFF
CDR3nt: TGCGCCAGCAGCCCACATAGGGGACTAGCGGGAGAGGGCACCGGGGAGCTGTTTTTT
abundance: -
v_gene: TRBV4-1
j_gene: TRBJ2-2
d_gene: TRBD2

CDR3aa: CALGDYANTGELFF
CDR3nt: TGTGCCCTGGGGGACTACGCGAACACCGGGGAGCTGTTTTTT
abundance: few
v_gene: TRBV19
j_gene: TRBJ2-2
d_gene: TRBD2